This T cell receptor beta chain was sequenced during a study of blood T cell repertoires in COVID-19. Overall study context: Sites across the United States, Italy and Spain contributed samples from acute and convalescent COVID-19. The cDNA or gDNA used as material had been derived from T cells, B-cell-depleted T cells, or PBMCs.

TCRdb's table, derived via immunoSEQ multiplex PCR, lists solely in-frame clones and lacks some. The sample gives 53,000 or so clones, roughly 90% of which show up once; 2.5% to 3.5% is in the top ten. The CDR3 consists of 13 residues. V was trimmed by 7 bases and J by 0 bases, leaving 9 bases between them. Germline V gene lookup returns CDR1 MNHEY and CDR2 SVGAGI. The sequence was obtained from a human donor in a cohort sampled during active COVID-19. This chain links TRBV6-5 with TRBJ1-1; possibly TRBD1 for D (5 bases). The sequenced sample was peripheral blood. The CDR3 sequence: CASTPTVNTEAFF. As DNA, the CDR3 is TGTGCCAGCACCCCGACAGTGAACACTGAAGCTTTCTTT.